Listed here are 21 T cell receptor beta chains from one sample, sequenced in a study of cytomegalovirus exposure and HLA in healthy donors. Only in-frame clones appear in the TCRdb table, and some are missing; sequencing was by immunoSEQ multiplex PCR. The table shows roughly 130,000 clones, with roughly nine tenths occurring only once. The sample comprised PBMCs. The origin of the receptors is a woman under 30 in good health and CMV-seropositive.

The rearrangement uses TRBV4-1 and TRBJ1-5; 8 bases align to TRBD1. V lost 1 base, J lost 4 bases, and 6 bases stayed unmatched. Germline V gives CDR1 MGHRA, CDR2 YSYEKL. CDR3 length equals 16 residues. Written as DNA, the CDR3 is TGCGCCAGCAGCCAAGGTGACAGGGGCCCTAATCAGCCCCAGCATTTT. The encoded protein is CASSQGDRGPNQPQHF.

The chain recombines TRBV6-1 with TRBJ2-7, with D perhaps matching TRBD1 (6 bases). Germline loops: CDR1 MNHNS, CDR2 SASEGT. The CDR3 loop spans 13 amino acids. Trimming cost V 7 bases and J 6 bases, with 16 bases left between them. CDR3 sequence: CASTRTAVGEQYF. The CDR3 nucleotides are TGTGCCAGCACTCGGACAGCGGTGGGCGAGCAGTACTTC.

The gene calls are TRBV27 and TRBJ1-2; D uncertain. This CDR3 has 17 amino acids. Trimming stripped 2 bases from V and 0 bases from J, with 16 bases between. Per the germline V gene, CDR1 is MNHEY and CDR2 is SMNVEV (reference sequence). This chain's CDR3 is CASSLLSQATSNYGYTF. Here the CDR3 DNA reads TGTGCCAGCAGTTTACTTTCCCAGGCGACCTCTAACTATGGCTACACCTTC.

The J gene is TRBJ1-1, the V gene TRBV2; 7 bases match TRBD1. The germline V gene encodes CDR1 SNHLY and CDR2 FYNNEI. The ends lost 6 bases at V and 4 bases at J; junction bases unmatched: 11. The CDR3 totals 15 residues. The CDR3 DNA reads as TGTGCCAGCAGGGGGAGTCTAGGGGGCGGCACTGAAGCTTTCTTT. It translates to CASRGSLGGGTEAFF.

The CDR3 sequence: CASSFSGGYAYEQYF. CDR3 DNA: TGTGCCAGCAGCTTCAGCGGGGGGTACGCCTACGAGCAGTACTTC. This chain joins TRBV11-2 and TRBJ2-7, with 9 bases lining up with TRBD2. The length of the CDR3 is 15 residues. The V gene end was trimmed by 3 bases and the J gene end by 2 bases; junction bases not matched to a gene: 5. Per the germline V gene, CDR1 is SGHAT and CDR2 is FQNNGV.

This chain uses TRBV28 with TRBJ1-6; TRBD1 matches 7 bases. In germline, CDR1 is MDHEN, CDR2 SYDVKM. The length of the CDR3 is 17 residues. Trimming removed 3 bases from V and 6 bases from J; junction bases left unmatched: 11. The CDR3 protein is CASSFRSGGLLNSPLHF. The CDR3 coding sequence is TGTGCCAGCAGTTTCCGGTCAGGGGGATTGCTTAATTCACCCCTCCACTTT.

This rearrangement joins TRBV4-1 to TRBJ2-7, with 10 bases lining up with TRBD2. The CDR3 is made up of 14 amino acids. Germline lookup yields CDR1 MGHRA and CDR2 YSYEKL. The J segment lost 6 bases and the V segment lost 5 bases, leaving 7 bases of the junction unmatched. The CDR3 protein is CASSSLAGEGEQYF. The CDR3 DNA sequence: TGCGCCAGCAGCTCCCTAGCGGGGGAGGGCGAGCAGTACTTC.

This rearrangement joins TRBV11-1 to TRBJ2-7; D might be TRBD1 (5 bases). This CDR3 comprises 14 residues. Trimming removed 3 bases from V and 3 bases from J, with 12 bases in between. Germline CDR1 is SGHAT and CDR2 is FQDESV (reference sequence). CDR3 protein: CASSFFTGDYEQYF. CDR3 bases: TGTGCCAGCAGCTTTTTTACAGGAGACTACGAGCAGTACTTC.

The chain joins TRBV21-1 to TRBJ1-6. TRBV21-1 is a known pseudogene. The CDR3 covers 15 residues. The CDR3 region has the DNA TGTGCCAGCAATTTTTTGCTGTCGGAGGAATCACCCCTCCACTTT. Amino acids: CASNFLLSEESPLHF.

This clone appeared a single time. The CDR3 DNA sequence: TGTGCCAGCAGCTTGACAGCTACCTACGAGCAGTACTTC. Its protein product is CASSLTATYEQYF. The rearrangement joins TRBV5-6 to TRBJ2-7; D not resolved. The V end was cut by 1 base, the J end by 2 bases, with 7 bases between. This CDR3 has 13 residues. Germline V gives CDR1 SGHDT, CDR2 YYEEEE.

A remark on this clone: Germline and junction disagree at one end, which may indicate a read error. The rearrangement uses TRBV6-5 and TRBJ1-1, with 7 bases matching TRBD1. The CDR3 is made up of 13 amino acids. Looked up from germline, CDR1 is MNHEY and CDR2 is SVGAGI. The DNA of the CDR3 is TGTGCCAGCAGTTACTCGGTTCCCGACAGGGAGGTCTTT. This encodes CASSYSVPDREVF.

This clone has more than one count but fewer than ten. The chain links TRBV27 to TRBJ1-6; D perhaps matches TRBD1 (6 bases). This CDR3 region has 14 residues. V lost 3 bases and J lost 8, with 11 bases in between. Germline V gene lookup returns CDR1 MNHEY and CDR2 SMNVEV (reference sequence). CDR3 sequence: CASSFSGQYSPLHF. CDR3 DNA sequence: TGTGCCAGCAGTTTCTCTGGACAGTATTCACCCCTCCACTTT.

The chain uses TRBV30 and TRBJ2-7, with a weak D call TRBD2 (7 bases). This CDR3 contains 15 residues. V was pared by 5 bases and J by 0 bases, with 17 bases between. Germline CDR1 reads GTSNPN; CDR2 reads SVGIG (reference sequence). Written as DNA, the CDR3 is TGTGCCTGGCAAAAAGGGGGGGTGAGCTCCTACGAGCAGTACTTC. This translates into CAWQKGGVSSYEQYF.

The CDR3 nucleotides read TGTGCCTGGACCCCGGGGGGTTCTAGCAATCAGCCCCAGCATTTT. Translated, it gives CAWTPGGSSNQPQHF. The genes are TRBV30 and TRBJ1-5; tentatively, D is TRBD1 (5 bases). Germline CDR1 is GTSNPN and CDR2 is SVGIG (reference sequence). This CDR3 has 15 residues. V gave up 4 bases and J gave up 0 bases, with 13 bases separating them.

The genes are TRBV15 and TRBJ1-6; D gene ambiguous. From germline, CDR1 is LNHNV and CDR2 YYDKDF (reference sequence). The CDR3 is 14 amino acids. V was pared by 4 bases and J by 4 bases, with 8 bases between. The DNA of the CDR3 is TGTGCCACCAGCACCAGCGGATATAATTCACCCCTCCACTTT. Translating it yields CATSTSGYNSPLHF. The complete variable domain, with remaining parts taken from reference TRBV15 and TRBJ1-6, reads DAMVIQNPRYQVTQFGKPVTLSCSQTLNHNVMYWYQQKSSQAPKLLFHYYDKDFNNEADTPDNFQSRRPNTSFCFLDIRSPGLGDTAMYLCATSTSGYNSPLHFGNGTRLTVT.

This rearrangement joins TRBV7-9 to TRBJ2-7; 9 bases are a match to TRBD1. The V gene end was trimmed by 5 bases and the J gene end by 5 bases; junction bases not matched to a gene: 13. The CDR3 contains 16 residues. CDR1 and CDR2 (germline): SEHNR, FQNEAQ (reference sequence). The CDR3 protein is CASSPDPGQGFHEQYF. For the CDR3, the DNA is TGTGCCAGCAGCCCCGATCCGGGACAGGGATTTCACGAGCAGTACTTC.

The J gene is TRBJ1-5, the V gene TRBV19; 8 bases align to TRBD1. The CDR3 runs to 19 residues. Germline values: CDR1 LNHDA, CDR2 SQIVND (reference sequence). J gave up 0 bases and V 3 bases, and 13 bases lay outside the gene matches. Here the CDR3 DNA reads TGTGCCAGTAGTATCTTGGACAGGGACTATATCGATAGCAATCAGCCCCAGCATTTT. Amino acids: CASSILDRDYIDSNQPQHF.

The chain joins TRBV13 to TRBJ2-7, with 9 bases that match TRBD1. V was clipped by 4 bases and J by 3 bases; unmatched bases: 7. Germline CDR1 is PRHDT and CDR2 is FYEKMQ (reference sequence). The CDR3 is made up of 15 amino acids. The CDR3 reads CASSSPGQGDYEQYF. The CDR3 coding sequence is TGTGCCAGCAGCTCACCGGGACAGGGAGACTACGAGCAGTACTTC.

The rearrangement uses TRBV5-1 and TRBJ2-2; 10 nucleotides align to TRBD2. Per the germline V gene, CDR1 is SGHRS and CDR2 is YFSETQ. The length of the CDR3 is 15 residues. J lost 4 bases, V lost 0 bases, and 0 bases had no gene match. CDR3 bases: TGCGCCAGCAGCTTGGAGCGGGGGGGCACCGGGGAGCTGTTTTTT. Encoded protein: CASSLERGGTGELFF.

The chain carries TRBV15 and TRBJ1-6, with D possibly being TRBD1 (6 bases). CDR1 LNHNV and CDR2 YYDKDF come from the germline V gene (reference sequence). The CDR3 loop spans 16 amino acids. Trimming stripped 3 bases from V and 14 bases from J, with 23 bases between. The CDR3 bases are TGTGCCACCAGCAGGGTGGACAGCTTTCTAAGTTCGACCCTCCACTTT. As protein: CATSRVDSFLSSTLHF.

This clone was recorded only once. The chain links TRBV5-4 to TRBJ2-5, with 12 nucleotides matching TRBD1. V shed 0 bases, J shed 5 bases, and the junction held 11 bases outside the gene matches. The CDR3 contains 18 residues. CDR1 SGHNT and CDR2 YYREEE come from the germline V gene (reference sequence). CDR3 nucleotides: TGTGCCAGCAGCTTGGCGGGGACAGGGGGCCCCTGGTGGGAGACCCAGTACTTC. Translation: CASSLAGTGGPWWETQYF.